Described below is a single T cell receptor beta chain sequence and its context. Its antigen is not known. This record belongs to a study of cytomegalovirus exposure and HLA in healthy donors. This cohort consisted of healthy bone marrow donors. The PCR used 60 Vbeta and 13 Jbeta primers. Libraries were prepared by immunoSEQ multiplex PCR; TCRdb keeps only in-frame clonotypes and omits some of them. The table includes 110,000 or so clones, approximately 79% detected once. Study results and limitations: Segments of the TCR beta V type were, in most cases, productive about 90% or about 30% of the time in an earlier analysis.

This CDR3 is built from 13 residues. The junction had 4 bases not matched to a gene; V was cut back by 7 bases and J by 4 bases. Germline-derived CDR1 and CDR2 are MNHEY and SVGAGI. The TCR was taken from a man in his forties or fifties in good health and CMV-seropositive. The chain links TRBV6-5 to TRBJ2-5; 9 positions match TRBD2. The sequenced sample was PBMCs. CDR3 DNA: TGTGCCAGCAACCGCGGGAGGGGAGAGACCCAGTACTTC. This sequence encodes CASNRGRGETQYF.